This section outlines one T cell receptor (beta chain) sequence together with its context. Its antigen is not identified. TCRdb's copy holds only in-frame clones and misses some; the assay was immunoSEQ multiplex PCR. The repertoire consists of roughly 1,000,000 clones, with around three quarters occurring once and the leading ten covering 0.55% to 0.7%. The data are from a study of shared clonotypes between healthy human individuals. The ends were cut back, 4 bases at V and 3 bases at J, with 11 bases in the middle. The germline CDR1 and CDR2 sequences are SGHRS and YFSETQ. CDR3 length: 13 amino acids. Donors comprised only Caucasian adults living in Nashville, Tennessee. Study-wide results and caveats: Shared clonotypes: roughly 4.5% naive CD4, around 4% naive CD8, around 2.4% memory CD4, about 0.41% memory CD8. Some clonotypes were shared by all four sorted-subset donors, while others were not shared. The non-shared ones had lower generation probabilities than the shared ones. Sequencing depth was expected to influence donor clonotype sharing.

Sequenced input: memory CD4+ T cells from PBMCs. The subset denotes: CD45RA-negative fraction. This clonotype was obtained from a man aged 18 to 29 in good health. Some clones in this sample may be carry-over from other donors' samples. The chain carries TRBV5-1 and TRBJ2-7; D is unresolved. CDR3 sequence reads: CASSPEDLYEQYF. As DNA, the CDR3 is TGCGCCAGCAGCCCAGAAGACCTCTACGAGCAGTACTTC.